These 15 T cell receptor beta chains originate from one sample sequenced in a study of blood T cell repertoires in COVID-19 (dated by TCRdb to the early 2020s). Library generation was performed with the immunoSEQ multiplex PCR assay. TCRdb retrieved this table from immuneACCESS and kept in-frame rearrangements only. Not all clones are present; in checked studies, unresolved V genes account for under half, and no reason is known for the remainder. Across this sample there are about 170,000 clones, with around nine tenths seen only once. The ten largest clones represent around 2% of the sample. The sample was peripheral blood. Source of these receptors: a man aged 45-65 years who had recovered from COVID-19.

The table lists this clone with a few counts. The chain employs TRBV6-5 and TRBJ2-1; 7 nucleotides match TRBD1. This CDR3 has 13 amino acids. The V and J ends lost 7 bases and 6 bases, in that order; junction bases with no gene match: 6. The germline V gene encodes CDR1 MNHEY and CDR2 SVGAGI. The CDR3: CASKMTGFNEQFF. The CDR3 region has the DNA TGTGCCAGCAAGATGACAGGGTTCAATGAGCAGTTCTTC.

This chain uses TRBV5-8 with TRBJ1-4, with D possibly matching TRBD1 (5 bases). This CDR3 has 15 amino acids. The germline V gene encodes CDR1 SGHTS and CDR2 YDEGEE. The V gene lost 6 bases and the J gene lost 0 bases, with 12 bases spanning the gap. This CDR3 is CASNGGTSTNEKLFF. The DNA for the CDR3 is TGTGCCAGCAACGGGGGAACCTCAACTAATGAAAAACTGTTTTTT.

The chain joins TRBV6-6 to TRBJ2-7; TRBD1 agrees at 7 bases. Losses at the gene ends were 11 bases for V and 7 bases for J; bases not matched to a gene: 8. This CDR3 is built from 11 residues. Germline assignment: CDR1 MNHNY and CDR2 SVGAGI (reference sequence). The CDR3 is CACAQGNEQYF. Written as DNA, the CDR3 is TGTGCCTGCGCACAGGGGAATGAGCAGTACTTC.

The rearrangement uses TRBV6-2 or TRBV6-3 and TRBJ2-2, with D maybe TRBD2 (5 bases). The CDR3 has 13 residues. Per the germline V gene, CDR1 is MNHEY and CDR2 is SVGEGT. V lost 6 bases to trimming and J lost 6 bases, with 11 bases between them. This CDR3 reads CASSQGLPGELFF. CDR3 sequence (DNA): TGTGCCAGCAGCCAAGGACTGCCCGGGGAGCTGTTTTTT.

This clone was found many times. The V and J genes are TRBV27 and TRBJ2-4, with a tentative D call TRBD2 (5 bases). Trimming left V 5 bases short and J 0 bases short, with 14 bases between. CDR1 and CDR2 (germline): MNHEY, SMNVEV (reference sequence). The CDR3 length is 16 residues. In DNA form, the CDR3 reads TGTGCCAGCAGTCCCCTGACGGGATTAGCCAAAAACATTCAGTACTTC. Its protein product is CASSPLTGLAKNIQYF.

The V call is TRBV7-9, the J call TRBJ2-1; D is perhaps TRBD2 (5 bases). V dropped 5 bases and J dropped 7 bases, with 12 bases sitting between them. Germline CDR1 and CDR2: SEHNR and FQNEAQ (reference sequence). The CDR3 sequence is 13 residues long. CDR3 sequence: CASSPPDWNEQFF. The CDR3 DNA reads TGTGCCAGCAGCCCCCCGGACTGGAATGAGCAGTTCTTC.

The rearrangement links TRBV19 to TRBJ1-1, with 9 bases lining up with TRBD1. The V gene's germline CDR1 is LNHDA and CDR2 SQIVND (reference sequence). This CDR3 spans 13 amino acids. The V gene end was trimmed by 9 bases and the J gene end by 10 bases; junction bases not matched to a gene: 12. CDR3 nucleotide sequence: TGTGCCAGCCGGGACAGGGCCTCCCTGGGAGCTTTCTTT. Translating gives CASRDRASLGAFF.

The chain employs TRBV7-2 and TRBJ2-7; 12 bases are shared with TRBD2. After removal of 5 bases from V and 7 bases from J, the junction contained 6 bases not matched to a gene. The germline gives CDR1 SGHTA, CDR2 FQGNSA. The CDR3 length is 14 residues. CDR3 residues: CASSPLAGGWEQYF. Written as DNA, the CDR3 is TGTGCCAGCAGCCCTCTAGCGGGAGGGTGGGAGCAGTACTTC.

This clone is a singleton in its sample. The genes are TRBV25-1 and TRBJ2-7; a possible D gene is TRBD1 (5 bases). The germline V gene encodes CDR1 MGHDK and CDR2 SYGVNS. The CDR3 extends over 15 amino acids. Trimming left V 0 bases short and J 9 bases short, with 18 bases between. The CDR3, as DNA: TGTGCCAGCAGTGAATATGAGCATAAGGGGATTAGGCAGTACTTC. Amino acid sequence: CASSEYEHKGIRQYF.

The V call is TRBV6-5, the J call TRBJ2-5; D is unclear. Germline values: CDR1 MNHEY, CDR2 SVGAGI. The CDR3 totals 13 residues. Trimming pared 6 bases from V and 0 bases from J, leaving 8 bases between. CDR3 loop: CASRAAYQETQYF. The CDR3, as DNA: TGTGCCAGCAGAGCAGCGTACCAAGAGACCCAGTACTTC.

CDR3 bases: TGCGCCAGCAGCCTAAGGAGGAACACTGAAGCTTTCTTT. It is translated as CASSLRRNTEAFF. The chain combines TRBV4-3 with TRBJ1-1, with D uncertain. Germline loops: CDR1 LGHNA, CDR2 YSLEER. The CDR3 consists of 13 residues. Trimming pared 4 bases from V and 1 base from J, leaving 7 bases between.

This chain uses TRBV4-1 with TRBJ1-5; D may be TRBD1 (5 bases). The CDR3 has 12 amino acids. CDR1 MGHRA and CDR2 YSYEKL come from the germline V gene. V gave up 3 bases and J gave up 9 bases, with 9 bases separating them. The CDR3 sequence is CASSQERGPQHF. Written as DNA, the CDR3 is TGCGCCAGCAGCCAGGAAAGGGGGCCCCAGCATTTT.

This chain joins TRBV7-2 and TRBJ2-2; TRBD1 agrees at 7 bases. After removal of 2 bases from V and 7 bases from J, the junction contained 4 bases not matched to a gene. This CDR3 has 14 amino acids. Per germline, CDR1 SGHTA and CDR2 FQGNSA. The CDR3 DNA follows: TGTGCCAGCAGCTTAAAGGGGGCGGTCGGGGAGCTGTTTTTT. Translation gives CASSLKGAVGELFF. Based on the CDR3 plus reference TRBV7-2 and TRBJ2-2, the full variable domain is GAGVSQSPSNKVTEKGKDVELRCDPISGHTALYWYRQSLGQGLEFLIYFQGNSAPDKSGLPSDRFSAERTGGSVSTLTIQRTQQEDSAVYLCASSLKGAVGELFFGEGSRLTVL.

The rearrangement links TRBV7-9 to TRBJ2-2; 7 positions match TRBD1. Germline V gives CDR1 SEHNR, CDR2 FQNEAQ (reference sequence). The V and J ends lost 5 bases and 0 bases, in that order; junction bases with no gene match: 6. CDR3 length equals 16 residues. CDR3 DNA sequence: TGTGCCAGCAGCCAGACAGGGAACGCGAACACCGGGGAGCTGTTTTTT. Amino acid sequence: CASSQTGNANTGELFF.

V is TRBV7-6 and J is TRBJ2-2; 8 bases align to TRBD1. CDR1 is SGHVS, CDR2 FNYEAQ, per germline. The CDR3 sequence is 15 residues long. The junction had 2 bases not matched to a gene; V was cut back by 5 bases and J by 0 bases. This CDR3 is CASSKTGANTGELFF. The CDR3 DNA reads as TGTGCCAGCAGCAAGACAGGGGCGAACACCGGGGAGCTGTTTTTT.